The 22 T cell receptor beta chains below come from one sample, sequenced in a study of blood T cell repertoires in COVID-19. Assay: immunoSEQ multiplex PCR; the TCRdb copy retains only in-frame clones and omits some. The data show 70,000 to 95,000 clones, with roughly nine tenths seen just once and about 5.2% held by the top ten. Sample: peripheral blood. Receptor source: a woman of 80 years or more with active COVID-19.

The J gene is TRBJ1-2, the V gene TRBV6-2 or TRBV6-3, with 7 bases fitting TRBD1. Trimming at V came to 5 bases and at J to 3 bases, leaving 6 bases not matched to a gene. Looked up from germline, CDR1 is MNHEY and CDR2 is SVGEGT. CDR3 length: 14 amino acids. The DNA of the CDR3 is TGTGCCAGCAGTCGACAGGGCCTTTACTATGGCTACACCTTC. Its protein product is CASSRQGLYYGYTF.

This chain links TRBV5-1 with TRBJ2-1, with D possibly being TRBD2 (5 bases). The CDR3 has 17 amino acids. The germline CDR1 and CDR2 sequences are SGHRS and YFSETQ. Trimming took off 5 bases at V and 0 bases at J, with 18 bases between the two ends. Here the CDR3 reads CASSQTAPRGSYNEQFF. The CDR3 nucleotides are TGCGCCAGCAGTCAAACAGCGCCTCGGGGCTCCTACAATGAGCAGTTCTTC.

The chain combines TRBV9 with TRBJ2-7, with D possibly matching TRBD1 (5 bases). Germline V gene data show CDR1 as SGDLS and CDR2 as YYNGEE. V lost 4 bases, J lost 0 bases, and 14 bases lay in between. This CDR3 is 15 amino acids long. In nucleotides, the CDR3 is TGTGCCAGCAGCCCTCAGGGCACAAGCTCCTACGAGCAGTACTTC. Protein: CASSPQGTSSYEQYF.

V and J are TRBV10-3 and TRBJ2-7; TRBD2 matches 11 bases. The CDR3 extends over 15 amino acids. CDR1 and CDR2 (germline): ENHRY, SYGVKD. Trimming took 3 bases from V and 3 from J; bases not matched to a gene: 4. The CDR3 sequence is CAISEGLAGVYEQYF. CDR3 in DNA: TGTGCCATCAGTGAAGGACTAGCGGGCGTCTACGAGCAGTACTTC.

The chain combines TRBV28 with TRBJ1-2; D perhaps matches TRBD1 (5 bases). Germline loops: CDR1 MDHEN, CDR2 SYDVKM. The ends were cut back, 1 base at V and 8 bases at J, with 17 bases in the middle. The CDR3 spans 15 residues. In nucleotides, the CDR3 is TGTGCCAGCAGTTTATATAGTTCGGAGGGGCAAGGCTACACCTTC. As protein: CASSLYSSEGQGYTF.

The chain joins TRBV6-5 to TRBJ2-1; possible D gene TRBD2, 6 bases. V was pared by 4 bases and J by 0 bases, with 13 bases between. The CDR3 contains 16 residues. Per germline, CDR1 MNHEY and CDR2 SVGAGI. This CDR3 is CASSLNGGSSYNEQFF. In DNA, the CDR3 is TGTGCCAGCAGTTTAAACGGGGGAAGCTCCTACAATGAGCAGTTCTTC.

CDR3 nucleotide sequence: TGTGCCAGCAGCGTAGATCTAGCTGCTAGCACAGATACGCAGTATTTT. Translated: CASSVDLAASTDTQYF. The rearrangement joins TRBV9 to TRBJ2-3; D is perhaps TRBD2 (5 bases). Germline lookup yields CDR1 SGDLS and CDR2 YYNGEE. The V end lost 0 bases, the J end lost 0 bases, and 11 bases lay between the germline ends. This CDR3 contains 16 residues.

The CDR3 DNA sequence: TGTGCCAGCAGTTTAAGGGGGGGAGCTTTCTTT. Its protein is CASSLRGGAFF. V usage is TRBV12-3 or TRBV12-4 and J usage is TRBJ1-1; D possibly corresponds to TRBD1 (6 bases). V was cut by 2 bases and J by 10 bases, with 8 bases left in between. The CDR3 contains 11 residues.

The V and J genes are TRBV21-1 and TRBJ1-4; TRBD1, the D gene given by the table, was not confirmed from the DNA. TRBV21-1 is flagged as a pseudogene. This CDR3 comprises 17 residues. The CDR3 DNA reads TGTGCCAGCAGCCCTTTTATGGGACACGGATCTAATGAAAAACTGTTTTTT. Protein sequence: CASSPFMGHGSNEKLFF.

The chain is built from TRBV9 and TRBJ2-1, with 9 bases aligning to TRBD2. V dropped 0 bases and J dropped 4; count of bases not matched to a gene: 2. The CDR3 is 15 amino acids. Germline V CDR1 and CDR2: SGDLS, YYNGEE. The CDR3 DNA is TGTGCCAGCAGCGTAGGAGCGGGAGGATACAATGAGCAGTTCTTC. This sequence encodes CASSVGAGGYNEQFF.

Only a few counts were recorded for this clone. The chain links TRBV29-1 to TRBJ2-7; 8 nucleotides line up with TRBD1. J was trimmed by 6 bases and V by 4 bases; bases with no gene match: 8. This CDR3 has 13 amino acids. Germline-derived CDR1 and CDR2 are SQVTM and ANQGSEA. The CDR3 sequence: CSVGTGQGGEQYF. DNA of the CDR3: TGCAGCGTTGGCACTGGACAGGGAGGCGAGCAGTACTTC.

The chain employs TRBV28 and TRBJ2-7; 7 nucleotides agree with TRBD1. J gave up 4 bases and V 6 bases, and 12 bases lay outside the gene matches. The CDR3 totals 15 residues. CDR1 and CDR2 (germline): MDHEN, SYDVKM. CDR3 in DNA: TGTGCCAGCAGCCGCTCCGGGACAGAGTCTTACGAGCAGTACTTC. Translation gives CASSRSGTESYEQYF. The entire variable domain, with the rest obtained from reference TRBV28 and TRBJ2-7, is as follows: DVKVTQSSRYLVKRTGEKVFLECVQDMDHENMFWYRQDPGLGLRLIYFSYDVKMKEKGDIPEGYSVSREKKERFSLILESASTNQTSMYLCASSRSGTESYEQYFGPGTRLTVT.

The V gene is TRBV20-1, the J gene TRBJ2-7; 7 nucleotides agree with TRBD2. Germline loops: CDR1 DFQATT, CDR2 SNEGSKA (reference sequence). V dropped 3 bases and J dropped 3; count of bases not matched to a gene: 14. The CDR3 consists of 16 residues. The CDR3 loop reads CSASDGGVVTDYEQYF. The CDR3, as DNA: TGCAGTGCTAGTGATGGGGGGGTAGTGACCGACTACGAGCAGTACTTC.

The chain employs TRBV7-2 and TRBJ2-2, with 7 bases matching TRBD2. Trimming at V came to 5 bases and at J to 6 bases, leaving 9 bases not matched to a gene. The V gene's germline CDR1 is SGHTA and CDR2 FQGNSA. This CDR3 contains 15 residues. CDR3 nucleotide sequence: TGTGCCAGCAGCCCCAGCGGGACGTCGTCCGGGGAGCTGTTTTTT. It is translated as CASSPSGTSSGELFF.

The chain combines TRBV28 with TRBJ2-7, with TRBD1 identical over 11 bases. V was clipped by 5 bases and J by 3 bases; unmatched bases: 9. The CDR3 contains 16 residues. Per germline, CDR1 MDHEN and CDR2 SYDVKM. CDR3 coding DNA: TGTGCCAGCAGTACTTCCGGGACAGGGGGTTTCTACGAGCAGTACTTC. Translated: CASSTSGTGGFYEQYF. The complete variable domain, with remaining parts taken from reference TRBV28 and TRBJ2-7, reads DVKVTQSSRYLVKRTGEKVFLECVQDMDHENMFWYRQDPGLGLRLIYFSYDVKMKEKGDIPEGYSVSREKKERFSLILESASTNQTSMYLCASSTSGTGGFYEQYFGPGTRLTVT.

This clone has a handful of counts. The chain employs TRBV5-6 and TRBJ2-1; 9 bases are a match to TRBD1. The ends lost 3 bases at V and 3 bases at J; junction bases unmatched: 7. CDR3 size: 16 residues. CDR1 and CDR2 from the germline V gene are SGHDT and YYEEEE. CDR3 DNA: TGTGCCAGCAGCTCCGACAGGGGGTCGTTCTACAATGAGCAGTTCTTC. Translating gives CASSSDRGSFYNEQFF.

The chain carries TRBV3-1 (or the pseudogene TRBV3-2) and TRBJ2-1; D is possibly TRBD2 (6 bases). V was pared by 1 base and J by 6 bases, with 10 bases between. The CDR3 runs 14 residues. The germline gives CDR1 LGHDT, CDR2 YNNKEL (reference sequence). DNA for the CDR3: TGTGCCAGCAGCCAAGGGCATAGCGGCAATGAGCAGTTCTTC. Residues: CASSQGHSGNEQFF.

The J gene is TRBJ2-7, the V gene TRBV20-1; 7 positions agree with TRBD2. The CDR3 runs to 14 residues. Losses at the gene ends were 3 bases for V and 6 bases for J; bases not matched to a gene: 11. Germline loops: CDR1 DFQATT, CDR2 SNEGSKA (reference sequence). DNA for the CDR3: TGCAGTGCTAGTAGAGCCAGCGGGATCGTCGAGCAGTACTTC. Residues: CSASRASGIVEQYF.

The J gene is TRBJ1-6, the V gene TRBV6-4; 7 bases map to TRBD1. Germline trimming cut 6 bases from V and 9 bases from J; bases unmatched to any gene: 8. The CDR3 spans 14 residues. CDR1 is MRHNA and CDR2 is SNTAGT in the germline V gene. The CDR3 region has the DNA TGTGCCAGCAGCTACAGGGGACGGGGTTCACCCCTCCACTTT. Protein sequence: CASSYRGRGSPLHF.

This chain uses TRBV29-1 with TRBJ2-5; D is undetermined. V was pared by 2 bases and J by 4 bases, with 11 bases between. CDR1 SQVTM and CDR2 ANQGSEA come from the germline V gene. CDR3 length: 13 residues. In DNA form, the CDR3 reads TGCAGCGTTGAATACTACTTGGGAGAGACCCAGTACTTC. Amino acid sequence: CSVEYYLGETQYF. The full variable domain, in which reference TRBV29-1 and TRBJ2-5 provide the parts outside the CDR3, is SAVISQKPSRDICQRGTSLTIQCQVDSQVTMMFWYRQQPGQSLTLIATANQGSEATYESGFVIDKFPISRPNLTFSTLTVSNMSPEDSSIYLCSVEYYLGETQYFGPGTRLLVL.

The chain recombines TRBV27 with TRBJ1-4; TRBD1 matches at 7 bases. CDR3 size: 15 residues. The V gene end was trimmed by 3 bases and the J gene end by 4 bases; junction bases not matched to a gene: 5. From germline, CDR1 is MNHEY and CDR2 SMNVEV (reference sequence). CDR3 protein: CASSFLTGLNEKLFF. CDR3 in DNA: TGTGCCAGCAGTTTCCTGACAGGGCTTAATGAAAAACTGTTTTTT. Using reference TRBV27 and TRBJ1-4 for the parts outside the CDR3, the full variable domain is EAQVTQNPRYLITVTGKKLTVTCSQNMNHEYMSWYRQDPGLGLRQIYYSMNVEVTDKGDVPEGYKVSRKEKRNFPLILESPSPNQTSLYFCASSFLTGLNEKLFFGSGTQLSVL.

The rearrangement links TRBV24-1 to TRBJ2-2; TRBD1 agrees at 7 bases. V dropped 3 bases and J dropped 8; count of bases not matched to a gene: 2. CDR1 and CDR2 (germline): KGHDR, SFDVKD. The CDR3 is made up of 13 amino acids. CDR3 sequence (DNA): TGTGCCACCAGTGATCGACAGGGTGGGGAGCTGTTTTTT. Translating it yields CATSDRQGGELFF.